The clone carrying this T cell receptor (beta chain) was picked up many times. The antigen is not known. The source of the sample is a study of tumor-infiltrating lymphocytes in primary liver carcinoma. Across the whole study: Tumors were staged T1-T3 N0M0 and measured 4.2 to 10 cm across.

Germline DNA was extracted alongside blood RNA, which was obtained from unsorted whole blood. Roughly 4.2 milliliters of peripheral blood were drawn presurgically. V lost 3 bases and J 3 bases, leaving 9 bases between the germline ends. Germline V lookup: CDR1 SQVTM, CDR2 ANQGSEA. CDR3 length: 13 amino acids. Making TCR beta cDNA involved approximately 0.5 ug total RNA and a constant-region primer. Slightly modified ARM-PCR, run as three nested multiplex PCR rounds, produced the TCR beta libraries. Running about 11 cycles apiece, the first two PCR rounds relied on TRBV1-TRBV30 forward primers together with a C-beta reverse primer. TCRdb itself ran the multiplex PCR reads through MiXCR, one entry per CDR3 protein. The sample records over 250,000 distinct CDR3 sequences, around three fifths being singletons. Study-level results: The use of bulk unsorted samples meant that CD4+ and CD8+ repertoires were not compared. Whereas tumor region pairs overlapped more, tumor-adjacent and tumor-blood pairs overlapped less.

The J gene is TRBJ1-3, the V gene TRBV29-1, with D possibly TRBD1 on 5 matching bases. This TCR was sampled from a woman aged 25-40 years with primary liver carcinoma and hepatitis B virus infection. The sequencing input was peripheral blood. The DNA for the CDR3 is TGCAGCGTTGAGGGGGGAGGTGGAAACACCATATATTTT. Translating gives CSVEGGGGNTIYF.